The 25 T cell receptor beta chains in this list originate from one sample, sequenced in a study of blood T cells in healthy people across ages. Using a J-beta primer mix together with a sample-barcoded 5' primer, a second PCR was run for about 6 to 12 cycles. A single record per CDR3 protein comes from TCRdb applying MiXCR to the 5' RACE reads. The sample contains approximately 1,000,000 distinct CDR3 sequences, 30% to 40% of which appear only once. The sample taken for sequencing was blood. The receptors derive from a man aged 18 to 29 in good health.

The genes are TRBV29-1 and TRBJ2-2; weak D call: TRBD1 (5 bases). This CDR3 region has 14 residues. The germline CDR1 and CDR2 sequences are SQVTM and ANQGSEA. Trimming took off 4 bases at V and 1 base at J, with 10 bases between the two ends. CDR3 DNA sequence: TGCAGCGTTGGGTCAGGGATGAACACCGGGGAGCTGTTTTTT. Protein product: CSVGSGMNTGELFF.

The chain links TRBV27 to TRBJ1-1; tentative D call: TRBD1 (6 bases). The germline CDR1 and CDR2 sequences are MNHEY and SMNVEV (reference sequence). This CDR3 has 18 residues. V lost 5 bases and J lost 0, with 22 bases in between. DNA for the CDR3: TGTGCCAGCAGTCCTCTGACAGGCCCGAGGCGGATGAACACTGAAGCTTTCTTT. Encoded protein: CASSPLTGPRRMNTEAFF.

This clonotype appeared a single time. The chain combines TRBV29-1 with TRBJ2-7; D not certain. Trimming stripped 5 bases from V and 0 bases from J, with 11 bases between. This CDR3 has 13 residues. Germline V CDR1 and CDR2: SQVTM, ANQGSEA. The CDR3 loop is CSVYDRSSYEQYF. CDR3 in DNA: TGCAGCGTTTATGACCGAAGCTCCTACGAGCAGTACTTC.

The chain links TRBV29-1 to TRBJ1-1, with a tentative D call TRBD1 (6 bases). Trimming shortened V by 8 bases and J by 0 bases, and 13 bases separated the two germline ends. CDR1 is SQVTM, CDR2 ANQGSEA, per germline. This CDR3 is 13 amino acids long. The CDR3 DNA sequence: TGCAGCTTTGGACAGTCGATGAACACTGAAGCTTTCTTT. This codes for CSFGQSMNTEAFF.

The table lists this clonotype with a few counts. The J gene is TRBJ1-2, the V gene TRBV10-3, with 9 bases lining up with TRBD1. Trimming took 7 bases from V and 8 from J; bases not matched to a gene: 8. The length of the CDR3 is 13 residues. Germline assignment: CDR1 ENHRY and CDR2 SYGVKD. The CDR3 coding sequence is TGTGCCATCACCGGACAGGGGTCGGGCGGCTACACCTTC. Its translation: CAITGQGSGGYTF.

The chain carries TRBV29-1 and TRBJ2-2; TRBD1 agrees at 10 bases. The CDR3 extends over 14 amino acids. After removal of 7 bases from V and 5 bases from J, the junction contained 7 bases not matched to a gene. CDR1 is SQVTM and CDR2 is ANQGSEA in the germline V gene. The chain's CDR3 is CSAGTGDGTGELFF. CDR3 in DNA: TGCAGCGCCGGGACAGGGGATGGTACCGGGGAGCTGTTTTTT.

The chain has TRBV2 and TRBJ1-5; D call uncertain. The V gene's germline CDR1 is SNHLY and CDR2 FYNNEI. The CDR3 totals 15 residues. V was cut by 0 bases and J by 0 bases, with 6 bases left in between. CDR3 region: CASSEALYSNQPQHF. CDR3 coding DNA: TGTGCCAGCAGTGAAGCACTGTATAGCAATCAGCCCCAGCATTTT. The full variable domain, rest sourced from reference TRBV2 and TRBJ1-5, is EPEVTQTPSHQVTQMGQEVILRCVPISNHLYFYWYRQILGQKVEFLVSFYNNEISEKSEIFDDQFSVERPDGSNFTLKIRSTKLEDSAMYFCASSEALYSNQPQHFGDGTRLSIL.

The V and J genes are TRBV3-1 and TRBJ1-5, with D unclear. The CDR3 covers 16 residues. V lost 0 bases, J lost 6 bases, and 15 bases lay in between. Germline V gives CDR1 LGHDT, CDR2 YNNKEL (reference sequence). The CDR3 loop is CASSQDFAERVQPQHF. CDR3 DNA sequence: TGTGCCAGCAGCCAAGATTTCGCTGAGAGGGTTCAGCCCCAGCATTTT.

This clonotype was observed at least ten times. The chain joins TRBV12-3 or TRBV12-4 to TRBJ2-7; D gene uncertain. The CDR3 covers 14 residues. Trimming left V 5 bases short and J 2 bases short, with 13 bases between. The CDR3 loop is CASSPGVGAYEQYF. Written as DNA, the CDR3 is TGTGCCAGCAGTCCAGGTGTTGGGGCCTACGAGCAGTACTTC.

The chain couples TRBV18 to TRBJ1-3, with a tentative D call TRBD1 (5 bases). Trimming stripped 6 bases from V and 4 bases from J, with 16 bases between. The CDR3 loop spans 15 amino acids. Per the germline V gene, CDR1 is KGHSH and CDR2 is LQKENI. The DNA of the CDR3 is TGTGCCAGCTCCCCAGACCCTGACAGAGGAAACACCATATATTTT. Its translation: CASSPDPDRGNTIYF.

The rearrangement links TRBV28 to TRBJ2-1, with D possibly being TRBD1 (5 bases). CDR1 MDHEN and CDR2 SYDVKM come from the germline V gene. V was pared by 7 bases and J by 4 bases, with 17 bases between. There are 15 residues in the CDR3. In nucleotides, the CDR3 is TGTGCCAGCACGCCCCTCGGCCGACAGTACAATGAGCAGTTCTTC. Protein sequence: CASTPLGRQYNEQFF.

This chain uses TRBV5-1 with TRBJ2-3; D is ambiguous. Germline V lookup: CDR1 SGHRS, CDR2 YFSETQ. The CDR3 is 13 amino acids. V was clipped by 1 base and J by 6 bases, with 9 bases between them. Here the CDR3 reads CASSLPSGDTQYF. CDR3 sequence (DNA): TGCGCCAGCAGCTTGCCCTCTGGGGATACGCAGTATTTT.

The chain has TRBV3-1 and TRBJ2-1, with D perhaps assigned TRBD1 or TRBD2 (5 bases each). Trimming cost V 4 bases and J 8 bases, with 21 bases left between them. From germline, CDR1 is LGHDT and CDR2 YNNKEL (reference sequence). The CDR3 runs to 16 residues. DNA for the CDR3: TGTGCCAGCAGCCCGACGGGGACGGCCCTACCCCATGAGCAGTTCTTC. Protein sequence: CASSPTGTALPHEQFF.

This clonotype was detected only a few times. The V gene is TRBV5-1, the J gene TRBJ2-7, with D unresolved. Germline CDR1 SGHRS, CDR2 YFSETQ. Trimming pared 5 bases from V and 1 base from J, leaving 13 bases between. This CDR3 is built from 14 residues. CDR3 DNA sequence: TGCGCCAGCAGTGGTGCCACCCAATCCTACGAGCAGTACTTC. Its protein product is CASSGATQSYEQYF.

This clonotype was found many times. The rearrangement links TRBV12-3 or TRBV12-4 to TRBJ1-5; weak D call: TRBD1 (5 bases). Trimming removed 6 bases at V and 0 bases at J, with 12 bases between. This CDR3 is 15 amino acids long. CDR3: CASSPGGYSNQPQHF. The CDR3, as DNA: TGTGCCAGCAGCCCCGGGGGGTATAGCAATCAGCCCCAGCATTTT.

This chain joins TRBV7-9 and TRBJ1-1; no reliable D call. V shed 10 bases and J shed 0 bases, with 15 bases lying between them. The CDR3 covers 14 residues. CDR1 is SEHNR, CDR2 FQNEAQ, per germline (reference sequence). In DNA form, the CDR3 reads TGTGCCACCCAAGGACCGGGGATGAACACTGAAGCTTTCTTT. The encoded protein is CATQGPGMNTEAFF.

The V gene is TRBV27, the J gene TRBJ1-1, with a possible D match to TRBD1 (5 bases). The ends were cut back, 4 bases at V and 7 bases at J, with 19 bases in the middle. CDR1 MNHEY and CDR2 SMNVEV come from the germline V gene (reference sequence). The CDR3 has 15 residues. CDR3 sequence (DNA): TGTGCCAGCAGTTCGCTCGGGACGGACACGAATGAAGCTTTCTTT. Its protein product is CASSSLGTDTNEAFF.

This clonotype appeared a few times. The chain joins TRBV20-1 to TRBJ1-1, with TRBD1 matching 7 bases. The CDR3 spans 11 residues. CDR1 is DFQATT and CDR2 is SNEGSKA in the germline V gene (reference sequence). CDR3 nucleotides: TGCAGCGTTTCGCAGGGGGCTGAAGCTTTCTTT. Protein sequence: CSVSQGAEAFF.

This chain uses TRBV12-3 or TRBV12-4 with TRBJ1-1; TRBD1 might be the D (5 bases). V gave up 3 bases and J gave up 5 bases, with 13 bases separating them. The CDR3 loop spans 14 amino acids. The CDR3 here is CASSFSRGWTEAFF. In DNA, the CDR3 is TGTGCCAGCAGTTTTAGTAGGGGATGGACTGAAGCTTTCTTT.

This clonotype was counted between two and nine times. The chain has TRBV7-2 and TRBJ1-2; 7 bases fit TRBD1. This CDR3 contains 17 residues. Germline trimming cut 1 base from V and 6 bases from J; bases unmatched to any gene: 14. The germline gives CDR1 SGHTA, CDR2 FQGNSA. This CDR3 reads CASSLVRLGQILDGYTF. Written as DNA, the CDR3 is TGTGCCAGCAGCTTAGTTCGCCTGGGACAGATTTTGGATGGCTACACCTTC.

This clonotype was observed a single time. This chain uses TRBV7-9 with TRBJ2-1; D may match TRBD1 or TRBD2 (5 bases each). The J call may be wrong; the DNA end is better matched by TRBJ2-7. This CDR3 has 16 amino acids. Germline V gives CDR1 SEHNR, CDR2 FQNEAQ (reference sequence). The CDR3 reads CASSAPPGSSYNEQYF. The CDR3 coding sequence is TGTGCCAGCAGCGCCCCTCCAGGGAGCTCCTACAATGAGCAGTACTTC.

In this sample, this clonotype turned up a few times. This chain connects TRBV20-1 to TRBJ2-3; TRBD1 agrees at 8 bases. With V trimmed by 3 bases and J by 3 bases, 8 bases remained unmatched. From germline, CDR1 is DFQATT and CDR2 SNEGSKA (reference sequence). CDR3 length equals 15 residues. The CDR3 protein is CSARAGTGLTDTQYF. CDR3 bases: TGCAGTGCTAGGGCTGGGACAGGTCTGACAGATACGCAGTATTTT.

The table lists this clonotype with a count of one. This chain links TRBV10-3 with TRBJ2-1; D remains unclear. The J call is uncertain, as TRBJ2-7 better fits the DNA end. Germline V gene sequence: CDR1 ENHRY, CDR2 SYGVKD. The CDR3 contains 12 residues. The DNA of the CDR3 is TGTGCCATCAGTGACGGCGCAAATGAGCAGTACTTC. This gives the protein CAISDGANEQYF.

The chain uses TRBV7-8 and TRBJ1-4; unclear D gene. Germline V gene sequence: CDR1 SGHVS, CDR2 FQNEAQ. The V and J ends lost 4 bases and 4 bases respectively, with 28 bases between them. CDR3 length: 20 residues. The CDR3 coding sequence is TGTGCCAGCAGCTCACTTCCTAGACATTTCGACGACACCTATAATGAAAAACTGTTTTTT. Amino acid sequence: CASSSLPRHFDDTYNEKLFF. The whole variable domain, filled in from reference TRBV7-8 and TRBJ1-4, reads GAGVSQSPRYKVAKRGQDVALRCDPISGHVSLFWYQQALGQGPEFLTYFQNEAQLDKSGLPSDRFFAERPEGSVSTLKIQRTQQEDSAVYLCASSSLPRHFDDTYNEKLFFGSGTQLSVL.

This clonotype has only a few counts. The gene calls are TRBV7-9 and TRBJ2-1; the D gene is possibly TRBD1 (5 bases). The CDR3 loop spans 14 amino acids. The V end was cut by 5 bases, the J end by 8 bases, with 16 bases between. Germline V lookup: CDR1 SEHNR, CDR2 FQNEAQ (reference sequence). CDR3 DNA: TGTGCCAGCAGCGTTAAGGGGTTATACGATGAGCAGTTCTTC. Translation gives CASSVKGLYDEQFF.